Listed below are T cell receptor beta chains from one sample, sequenced in a study of blood T cell repertoires in COVID-19. TCRdb's copy holds only in-frame clones and misses some; the assay was immunoSEQ multiplex PCR. Of 100,000 to 150,000 clones listed, about 86% are singletons. Sequencing input: PBMCs or T cells enriched from blood (not recorded which). All receptors come from a middle-aged man with acute COVID-19. Each CDR3 is given with its conserved first and last residue. D genes are given only for firm matches. Expanded clones are given a class, and other clones once, few, many or no size at all.

few	TRBV7-7	TRBJ1-3	NA	TGTGCTAGCAGCACATCGCTCCGGGGTACTGGAAACACCATATATTTT	CASSTSLRGTGNTIYF
few	TRBV3-1/TRBV3-2	TRBJ2-7	NA	TGTGCCAGCAGCCAATCAGGGGTCCACGAGCAGTACTTC	CASSQSGVHEQYF
NA	TRBV14	TRBJ2-5	NA	TGTGCCAGCAGCCAAGATAGGACGGGGAAAGGGCTGTCGAAGACCCAGTACTTC	CASSQDRTGKGLSKTQYF
NA	TRBV11-2	TRBJ1-6	NA	TGTGCCAGCAGCTTAGCCACAGGGTCACCCCTCCACTTT	CASSLATGSPLHF
once	TRBV5-1	TRBJ1-2	NA	TGCGCCAGCAGCTCCGAGTGGCAGGGGTCCTATGGCTACACCTTC	CASSSEWQGSYGYTF
NA	TRBV3-1/TRBV3-2	TRBJ1-4	NA	TGTGCCAGCAGTAATCCCGGGAGAGCTAATGAAAAACTGTTTTTT	CASSNPGRANEKLFF
NA	TRBV6-5	TRBJ2-7	NA	TGTGCCAGCACCCTGGGGGGGGGCGAATCCTACGAGCAGTACTTC	CASTLGGGESYEQYF
NA	TRBV18	TRBJ2-1	NA	TGTGCCAGCTCACCACTCAGGAGCGGCCTCGGGGATGAGCAGTTCTTC	CASSPLRSGLGDEQFF
few	TRBV27	TRBJ2-7	TRBD2	TGTGCCAGCACGACCGGGACTAGCGGGAAGGGGTCGAACGAGCAGTACTTC	CASTTGTSGKGSNEQYF
NA	TRBV7-2	TRBJ2-7	NA	TGTGCCAGCCAGTTTCGAGGGGGCTACGAGCAGTACTTC	CASQFRGGYEQYF
NA	TRBV19	TRBJ1-2	NA	TGTGCCAGTAGTCCCCGGCAGGCTCTTAACTATGGCTACACCTTC	CASSPRQALNYGYTF
few	TRBV4-2	TRBJ2-1	NA	TGTGCCAGCAGCCAAGATACGGGACAAAAGATCAATGAGCAGTTCTTC	CASSQDTGQKINEQFF
NA	TRBV9	TRBJ2-2	TRBD1	TGTGCCAGCAGCGCTAGAGGGCGAGGACAGGGGAGCACCGGGGAGCTGTTTTTT	CASSARGRGQGSTGELFF
NA	TRBV30	TRBJ2-7	TRBD1	TGTGCCTGGAATTCCGGGACAGGGTCCTACGAGCAGTACTTC	CAWNSGTGSYEQYF
NA	TRBV18	TRBJ2-7	NA	TGTGCCAGCTCCGTTTCCTACGAGCAGTACTTC	CASSVSYEQYF
once	TRBV4-1	TRBJ2-5	NA	TGCGCCAGCAGCCAAGGATTACGACAGGAAGAGACCCAGTACTTC	CASSQGLRQEETQYF
NA	TRBV11-3	TRBJ2-2	NA	TGTGCCAGCAGCTTTACAGGGCATACCGGGGAGCTGTTTTTT	CASSFTGHTGELFF
NA	TRBV27	TRBJ1-5	NA	TGTGCCAGTTCTAATTCTAAACAGCCCCAGCATTTT	CASSNSKQPQHF
NA	TRBV12-3/TRBV12-4	TRBJ2-5	NA	TGTGCCAGCGGGAGAGAACGGGAGACCCAGTACTTC	CASGRERETQYF
once	TRBV7-3	TRBJ2-3	TRBD2	TGTGCCAGCAGCCGCCCGACTAGCGGGGGATCAGATACGCAGTATTTT	CASSRPTSGGSDTQYF
NA	TRBV18	TRBJ1-5	NA	TGTGCCAGCTCACCTAACCAGGTTCTTAGCAATCAGCCCCAGCATTTT	CASSPNQVLSNQPQHF
NA	TRBV6-4	TRBJ2-3	TRBD2	TGTGCCAGCAGCCAGACGGGGGAGGGAGGTGGAGATACGCAGTATTTT	CASSQTGEGGGDTQYF
NA	TRBV12-5	TRBJ2-5	TRBD1	TGTGCTAGTGGTTTATTCCGGGGACAGGGGATAGGGACCCAGTACTTC	CASGLFRGQGIGTQYF
NA	TRBV10-2	TRBJ1-1	NA	TGCGCCAGCAGAAAACGGAGGACTGAAGCTTTCTTT	CASRKRRTEAFF
many	TRBV6-4	TRBJ2-7	NA	TGTGCCAGCAGCCGCAGGCGTCGGTACTCCTACGAGCAGTACTTC	CASSRRRRYSYEQYF
NA	TRBV3-1/TRBV3-2	TRBJ2-7	TRBD2	TGTGCCAGCAGGAAAGCGGGAGACCCAAACGAGCAGTACTTC	CASRKAGDPNEQYF
NA	TRBV19	TRBJ2-5	NA	TGTGCCACAACCGGCAGGGCGGAGACCCAGTACTTC	CATTGRAETQYF
NA	TRBV10-3	TRBJ1-2	NA	TGTGCCATCAGTGAGTCTTACAACAGGGCCGCAAGGTATGGCTACACCTTC	CAISESYNRAARYGYTF
few	TRBV6-5	TRBJ1-2	TRBD1	TGTGCCAGCAGTTACTCTAACCCCACAGGGGTAGGCGGCTACACCTTC	CASSYSNPTGVGGYTF
NA	TRBV19	TRBJ2-7	NA	TGTGCCAGTAGTCTCTTTGACAGGCTGTACGAGCAGTACTTC	CASSLFDRLYEQYF
once	TRBV7-2	TRBJ1-6	NA	TGTGCCAGCAGCTTCCCTCCCGGGACAATCCACTTT	CASSFPPGTIHF
few	TRBV6-5	TRBJ1-2	NA	TGTGCCAGCAGTTACAGGGGCGAGGGCTACACCTTC	CASSYRGEGYTF
NA	TRBV7-2	TRBJ2-3	TRBD1	TGTGCCAGCAGCCCCCCCGGGACAGGGGCTGATACGCAGTATTTT	CASSPPGTGADTQYF
NA	TRBV5-6	TRBJ2-1	NA	TGTGCCAGCAGCGTGGGACAAGGTGAGCAGTTCTTC	CASSVGQGEQFF
NA	TRBV7-9	TRBJ2-7	NA	TGTGCCAGCAGCGAAGTTGCGGGAACCGCTTTCTACGAGCAGTACTTC	CASSEVAGTAFYEQYF
once	TRBV11-2	TRBJ1-2	NA	TGTGCCAGCAGCTTAAGTAACGGCGGGGGCTATGGCTACACCTTC	CASSLSNGGGYGYTF